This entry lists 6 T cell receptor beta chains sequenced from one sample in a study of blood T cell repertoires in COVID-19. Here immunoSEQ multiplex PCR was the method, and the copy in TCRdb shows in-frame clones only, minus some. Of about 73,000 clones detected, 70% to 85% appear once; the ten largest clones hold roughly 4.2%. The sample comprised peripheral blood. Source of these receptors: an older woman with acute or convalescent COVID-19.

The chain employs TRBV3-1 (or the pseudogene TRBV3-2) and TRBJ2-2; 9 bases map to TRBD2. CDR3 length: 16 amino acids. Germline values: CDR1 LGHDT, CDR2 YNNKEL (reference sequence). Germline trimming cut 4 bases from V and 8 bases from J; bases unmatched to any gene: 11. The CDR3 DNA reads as TGTGCCAGCAGCCCACCATCTAGCGGGATTAATGGGGAGCTGTTTTTT. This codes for CASSPPSSGINGELFF.

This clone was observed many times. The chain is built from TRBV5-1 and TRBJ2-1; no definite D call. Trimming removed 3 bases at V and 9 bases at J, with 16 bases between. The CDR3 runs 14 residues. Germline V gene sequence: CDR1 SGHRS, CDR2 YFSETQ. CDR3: CASSSGITSSEQFF. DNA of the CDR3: TGCGCCAGCAGCTCCGGAATAACCTCTAGTGAGCAGTTCTTC.

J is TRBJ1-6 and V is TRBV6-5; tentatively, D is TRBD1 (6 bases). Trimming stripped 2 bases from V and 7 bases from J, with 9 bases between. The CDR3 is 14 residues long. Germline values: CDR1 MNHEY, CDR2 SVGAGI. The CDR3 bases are TGTGCCAGCAGTTACCTACAGGGCAATTCACCCCTCCACTTT. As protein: CASSYLQGNSPLHF.

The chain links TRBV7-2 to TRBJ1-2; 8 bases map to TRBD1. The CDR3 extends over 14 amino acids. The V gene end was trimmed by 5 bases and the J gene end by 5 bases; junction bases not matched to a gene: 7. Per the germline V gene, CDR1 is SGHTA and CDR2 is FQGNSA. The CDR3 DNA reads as TGTGCCAGCAGCCCTGACAGGGGAGGGTATGGCTACACCTTC. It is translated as CASSPDRGGYGYTF.

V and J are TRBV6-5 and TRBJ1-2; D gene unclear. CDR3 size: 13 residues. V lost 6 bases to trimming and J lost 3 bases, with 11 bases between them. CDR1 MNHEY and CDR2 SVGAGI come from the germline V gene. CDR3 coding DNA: TGTGCCAGCAGACAGACAAGTGACTATGGCTACACCTTC. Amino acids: CASRQTSDYGYTF.

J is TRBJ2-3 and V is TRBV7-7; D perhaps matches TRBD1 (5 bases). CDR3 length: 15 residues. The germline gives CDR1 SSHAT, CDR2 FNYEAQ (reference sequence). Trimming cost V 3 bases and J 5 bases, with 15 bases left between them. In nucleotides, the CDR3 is TGTGCCAGCAGCTTCGGCAGGGTAAAGGAAGATACGCAGTATTTT. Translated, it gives CASSFGRVKEDTQYF. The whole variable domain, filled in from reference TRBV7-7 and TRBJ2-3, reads GAGVSQSPRYKVTKRGQDVTLRCDPISSHATLYWYQQALGQGPEFLTYFNYEAQPDKSGLPSDRFSAERPEGSISTLTIQRTEQRDSAMYRCASSFGRVKEDTQYFGPGTRLTVL.